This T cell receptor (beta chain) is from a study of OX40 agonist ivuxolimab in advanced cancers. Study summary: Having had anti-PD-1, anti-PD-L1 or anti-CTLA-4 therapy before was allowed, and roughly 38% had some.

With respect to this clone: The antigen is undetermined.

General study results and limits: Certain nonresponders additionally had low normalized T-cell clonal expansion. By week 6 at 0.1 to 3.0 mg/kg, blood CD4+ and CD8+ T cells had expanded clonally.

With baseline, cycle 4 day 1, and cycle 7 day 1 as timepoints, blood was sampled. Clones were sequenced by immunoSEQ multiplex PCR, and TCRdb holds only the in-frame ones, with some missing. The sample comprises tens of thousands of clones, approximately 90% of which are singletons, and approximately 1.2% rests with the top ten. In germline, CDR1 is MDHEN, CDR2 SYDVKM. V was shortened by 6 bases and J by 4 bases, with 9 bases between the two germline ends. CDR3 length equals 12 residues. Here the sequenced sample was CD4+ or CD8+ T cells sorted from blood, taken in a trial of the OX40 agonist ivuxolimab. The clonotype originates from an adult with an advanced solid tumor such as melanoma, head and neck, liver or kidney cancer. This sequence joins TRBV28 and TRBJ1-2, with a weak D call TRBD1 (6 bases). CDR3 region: CASRSGVYGYTF. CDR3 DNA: TGTGCCAGCAGATCAGGGGTCTATGGCTACACCTTC.